The source of this T cell receptor beta chain is a study of blood T cells in healthy people across ages (dated by TCRdb to the mid-2010s). Concerning the study at large: Template switching captured roughly one uniquely barcoded TCR beta cDNA molecule per two T cells in model experiments. Using deep sequencing normalized with unique cDNA molecular identifiers, the study measured how TCR beta repertoire diversity changes with age. Four age groups were formed from the donors: young (average roughly 15 years), middle-aged (approximately 40), aged (about 62) and long-lived (roughly 88). To avoid experimental bias, donors of different ages were spread randomly across the sequencing lanes. Two additional independent replicas of 1 million unique cDNA reads from the same blood draw were analyzed for two donors (one aged 18 to 29 and one aged 80 or older).

Donors were roughly 40 systemically healthy Caucasian individuals from Russia aged roughly 6 to 90 years. About 9.1 milliliters of peripheral blood were collected from each donor into EDTA-treated Vacutainer tubes. Ficoll-Paque density-gradient centrifugation was used to isolate PBMCs, with at least 7 million per sample. Total RNA, at least 6 micrograms per sample, was extracted from PBMCs with Trizol reagent. For every donor, an aliquot of PBMCs went through flow cytometry to measure the percentages of naive CD45RAhigh/CD27high T cells. Via the germline V gene, CDR1 is SGHRS and CDR2 YFSETQ. The CDR3, cysteine through phenylalanine, is 17 amino acids long. The sequence is cut down to CDR3 DNA, 51 bases in frame from base 1. Relative to germline, V is missing 0 bases and J is missing 6 bases, with 8 bases of the junction outside any gene match. Details on this clonotype: This receptor's antigen is unknown. No qualities accompany the bases; no much larger clone lies one base away.

On the study overall, not on this receptor specifically: The long-lived group showed more naive CD4+ T cells, fewer expanded clones and increased TCR diversity than the aged group, suggesting age selection. Observed TCR beta diversity correlated strongly with the percentage of naive T cells measured by flow cytometry. Since profiling was done on bulk unsorted PBMCs, naive and antigen-experienced compartments could not be conclusively compared. As age increased, observed TCR beta diversity per million T cells dropped in a roughly linear way, and a significant reduction was already evident by age about 40. Total diversity estimates from one million sequenced T cells were considered lower bounds and underestimates. Donor CMV infection status was unknown, potentially confounding age-related changes in expanded clonotypes.

The library was obtained by 5' RACE. The data were produced on an Illumina HiSeq 2500. The second PCR ran for roughly 7 to 11 cycles and used a J-beta primer mix along with a sample-barcoded 5' primer. A template-switch 5' adaptor carrying 12 random nucleotides introduced a unique molecular identifier onto each TCR beta cDNA molecule. At least 2.5 million CDR3-containing paired-end reads were obtained from each sample. First-strand cDNA synthesis was performed from all RNA using the Mint cDNA synthesis kit, with priming by a TRBC-specific oligonucleotide. Following uracil-DNA glycosylase treatment, all cDNA underwent a first 18-cycle PCR with the universal primers M1SS and BC2_uni_R. The original pipeline was this. For normalization, 1 million high-quality reads were randomly selected from each sample, with every read carrying a distinct molecular identifier. Instead of being binned into consensus sequences, reads with shared molecular identifiers were discarded. MiTCR, run with a Q25 quality threshold and the strictest error-elimination algorithm, handled CDR3 identification, clonotype clustering and error correction. A nonparametric unseen species model using Euler transformation provided a lower-bound estimate of total TCR beta diversity. TCRdb handled the public reads itself, with Q25 trimming in fastp and clone calling in MiXCR, and kept productive beta chains. Rows merge per CDR3 protein into single entries with the most common DNA and genes. These V and J calls originate from TCRdb's pipeline instead of the authors' own analysis. For this sample there are under 1 million distinct CDR3 sequences; around 42% appear just once. Together, the top ten hold roughly 19% of the sample.

The sequenced sample was blood. The TCR was taken from a man aged 55-75 years in good health. The sequence joins TRBV5-1 to TRBJ2-4; 11 of the junction bases match TRBD1. The CDR3 protein sequence reads: CASSLGTGGPMGNIQYF. The bases read TGCGCCAGCAGCTTGGGGACAGGGGGCCCTATGGGAAACATTCAGTACTTC. Here the CDR3 is joined to the reference TRBV5-1 and TRBJ2-4 genes, and the full variable domain is: KAGVTQTPRYLIKTRGQQVTLSCSPISGHRSVSWYQQTPGQGLQFLFEYFSETQRNKGNFPGRFSGRQFSNSRSEMNVSTLELGDSALYLCASSLGTGGPMGNIQYFGAGTRLSVL.